This T cell receptor (beta chain) was profiled in a study of control samples from healthy donors and cancer patients. Losses at the gene ends were 0 bases for V and 5 bases for J; bases not matched to a gene: 10. This CDR3 is built from 17 residues. Per the germline V gene, CDR1 is SGDLS and CDR2 is YYNGEE. Measured with immunoSEQ multiplex PCR; TCRdb has only the in-frame clones, and not every one. In all, the sample yields around 190,000 clones. The rearrangement uses TRBV9 and TRBJ2-5; 10 bases fit TRBD2. The sample taken for sequencing was blood. The clonotype was recovered from a woman in her twenties or thirties in good health. The DNA for the CDR3 is TGTGCCAGCAGCGTAGGACGGACTAGCGGTTTGGGGGAGACCCAGTACTTC. This gives the protein CASSVGRTSGLGETQYF.